The 13 T cell receptor beta chains listed next were all sequenced from one sample in a study of T cell responses to AZD1222 COVID-19 vaccine. Method: immunoSEQ multiplex PCR; TCRdb's copy keeps in-frame clones and lacks some. The sample lists 100,000 or so clones, more than 70% occurring once. The material was peripheral blood, obtained on day 0 of AZD1222 vaccination. Every receptor here comes from an adult in good health.

The CDR3 sequence: CASSTRTAAHGYTF. The CDR3 DNA reads TGTGCCAGTAGTACCCGGACCGCGGCTCACGGCTACACCTTC. The chain uses TRBV19 and TRBJ1-2; D uncertain. The V end lost 4 bases, the J end lost 8 bases, and 17 bases lay between the germline ends. CDR1 and CDR2 (germline): LNHDA, SQIVND (reference sequence). The CDR3 runs 14 residues.

The rearrangement uses TRBV24-1 and TRBJ2-5, with TRBD2 identical over 12 bases. The V gene's germline CDR1 is KGHDR and CDR2 SFDVKD. The CDR3 length is 15 residues. Unmatched junction bases numbered 5, after V lost 4 bases and J lost 6 bases. The CDR3 DNA follows: TGTGCCACCAGTGACCCAGGACTAGCGGGAAAGACCCAGTACTTC. As protein: CATSDPGLAGKTQYF.

Only a few counts were recorded for this clone. The rearrangement joins TRBV28 to TRBJ1-5; 9 bases are shared with TRBD1. CDR1 and CDR2 from the germline V gene are MDHEN and SYDVKM. V lost 6 bases, J lost 9 bases, and 12 bases stayed unmatched. This CDR3 contains 15 residues. The CDR3 region is CASRFRDRVLTPQHF. The DNA for the CDR3 is TGTGCCAGCAGGTTCCGGGACAGGGTTCTCACGCCCCAGCATTTT.

Regarding this clone: The junction departs from germline at one end; a sequencing error may be responsible. The chain uses TRBV5-1 and TRBJ2-5; weak D call: TRBD2 (6 bases). The CDR3 totals 15 residues. Looked up from germline, CDR1 is SGHRS and CDR2 is YFSETQ. The CDR3 loop is CASRLASVLLETQYF. In DNA form, the CDR3 reads TGCGCCAGCAGGTTGGCTAGCGTCCTCCTAGAGACCCAGTACTTC. Variable domain in full (rest from reference TRBV5-1 and TRBJ2-5): KAGVTQTPRYLIKTRGQQVTLSCSPISGHRSVSWYQQTPGQGLQFLFEYFSETQRNKGNFPGRFSGRQFSNSRSEMNVSTLELGDSALYLCASRLASVLLETQYFGPGTRLLVL.

For the CDR3, the DNA is TGCGCCAGCATACTAGTTTTTAACTATGGCTACACCTTC. This encodes CASILVFNYGYTF. The rearrangement joins TRBV5-1 to TRBJ1-2; no reliable D call. CDR3 length: 13 residues. Germline V lookup: CDR1 SGHRS, CDR2 YFSETQ. The V gene lost 6 bases and the J gene lost 1 base, with 10 bases spanning the gap.

The V call is TRBV4-3, the J call TRBJ2-1, with 8 nucleotides matching TRBD2. Germline-derived CDR1 and CDR2 are LGHNA and YSLEER. This CDR3 is 15 amino acids long. J was trimmed by 7 bases and V by 4 bases; bases with no gene match: 9. In DNA, the CDR3 is TGCGCCAGCAGCCTACAAGCGGGAGCGCGAAATGAGCAGTTCTTC. Its translation: CASSLQAGARNEQFF.

The chain joins TRBV2 to TRBJ2-6; unclear D gene. Germline assignment: CDR1 SNHLY and CDR2 FYNNEI. There are 14 residues in the CDR3. Trimming took off 4 bases at V and 0 bases at J, with 4 bases between the two ends. The CDR3 nucleotides are TGTGCCAGCAGTGGAGTCTCTGGGGCCAACGTCCTGACTTTC. Translated, it gives CASSGVSGANVLTF.

This clone appeared a few times. V gene TRBV6-6 combines with J gene TRBJ2-1; D may be TRBD1 (5 bases). V was pared by 5 bases and J by 9 bases, with 8 bases between. The CDR3 covers 11 residues. Looked up from germline, CDR1 is MNHNY and CDR2 is SVGAGI (reference sequence). The CDR3 spells CASSGAFEQFF. The CDR3, as DNA: TGTGCCAGCAGTGGGGCGTTTGAGCAGTTCTTC.

The CDR3 DNA is TGCGCCAGCAGCTTGGACAGGGCTACCACTGAAGCTTTCTTT. Its translation: CASSLDRATTEAFF. The J gene is TRBJ1-1, the V gene TRBV5-1; a possible D gene is TRBD1 (6 bases). The V end was cut by 0 bases, the J end by 4 bases, with 10 bases between. This CDR3 region has 14 residues. Germline V CDR1 and CDR2: SGHRS, YFSETQ.

The V gene is TRBV4-2, the J gene TRBJ2-7; 10 bases are a match to TRBD2. From germline, CDR1 is LGHNA and CDR2 YNFKEQ. CDR3 size: 16 residues. The junction had 6 bases not matched to a gene; V was cut back by 1 base and J by 3 bases. CDR3 in amino acids: CASSQAVTSGNYEQYF. DNA for the CDR3: TGTGCCAGCAGCCAAGCCGTAACTAGCGGGAACTACGAGCAGTACTTC.

The rearrangement joins TRBV3-1 (or the pseudogene TRBV3-2) to TRBJ1-1; unclear D gene. The germline V gene has CDR1 LGHDT and CDR2 YNNKEL (reference sequence). The V and J ends lost 7 bases and 1 base respectively, with 10 bases between them. The CDR3 length is 13 residues. CDR3 in DNA: TGTGCCAGCACCGGGGTGGGGAACACTGAAGCTTTCTTT. As protein: CASTGVGNTEAFF.

The chain recombines TRBV9 with TRBJ2-1, with D uncertain. Trimming removed 0 bases from V and 6 bases from J, with 13 bases in between. Germline CDR1 reads SGDLS; CDR2 reads YYNGEE. The CDR3 runs to 15 residues. CDR3 sequence (DNA): TGTGCCAGCAGCGTAGAATACACCTTCGGCAATGAGCAGTTCTTC. Residues: CASSVEYTFGNEQFF. The whole variable domain, remainder taken from reference TRBV9 and TRBJ2-1, is DSGVTQTPKHLITATGQRVTLRCSPRSGDLSVYWYQQSLDQGLQFLIQYYNGEERAKGNILERFSAQQFPDLHSELNLSSLELGDSALYFCASSVEYTFGNEQFFGPGTRLTVL.

Worth noting for this clone: Other DNA variants within this sample encode the same CDR3. V usage is TRBV9 and J usage is TRBJ1-3; the D is unclear. The CDR3 sequence is 14 residues long. The germline CDR1 and CDR2 sequences are SGDLS and YYNGEE. The V end was cut by 2 bases, the J end by 0 bases, with 6 bases between. CDR3 amino acids: CASSVWSSGNTIYF. CDR3 sequence (DNA): TGTGCCAGCAGCGTTTGGAGCTCTGGAAACACCATATATTTT.